The subject of this entry is one T cell receptor beta chain. The antigen it recognizes is unknown. Base qualities were left out, and no much larger clone turns up one base away. V is trimmed back by 4 bases and J by 1 base, and the junction contains 5 bases that no gene match accounts for. CDR1 and CDR2 are read off the germline V gene (reference sequence) as LNHDA and SQIVND. Including cysteine and phenylalanine, the CDR3 has 15 amino acids. Only the CDR3 region is kept as DNA, spanning 45 bases read in frame from base 1. TCR beta libraries were generated from genomic DNA with the immunoSEQ kit, following the manufacturer's recommendations. To prepare the libraries, a first multiplex PCR with proprietary primers was run, followed by a second PCR that added unique barcodes, and a bead cleanup was done after each round. A positive control reaction and a negative control reaction, both provided in the kit, were run with every batch of samples. The final libraries were assessed on an Agilent 4200 TapeStation D1000 ScreenTape, pooled by volume, and quantified by qPCR. Sequencing ran on an Illumina NextSeq500 with a MidOutput 150-cycle cartridge, using 156 Read1 and 15 Index1 cycles with kit custom primers. The pooled library was loaded at approximately 0.96 pM, and roughly 20% PhiX control was spiked in. As for the original processing: Vendor-processed data were analyzed in R, with a clonotype defined as all T cells sharing the same CDR3 nucleotide sequence. For clone abundance analyses, frequencies were normalized to the 10,000 most abundant clones per sample. Public T cell clones, averaging fewer than five per sample, were removed before analysis. An abundance difference of at least 32-fold between compartments was the criterion for calling clonotypes tumor-enriched or baseline blood-enriched. A beta-binomial differential abundance model was used to identify clonotypes that expanded or contracted between blood time points. Tumor-blood repertoire similarity was measured with the Baroni-Urbani and Buser coefficient, and group comparisons used two-tailed Wilcoxon tests in R. TCRdb holds this immuneACCESS table with in-frame rearrangements only. Some clones are missing; in checked studies, unresolved V genes explain under half, and the rest has no known cause. V and J calls and clone size are copied from that table; D and trimming were computed from the DNA. Counted in this sample were some 75,000 clones; roughly 80% of them appeared once. The top ten constitute about 6% of the sample.

This sample is drawn from a study of radiation and T cells in renal cell carcinoma (dated by TCRdb to about 2020). General notes on the study: Samples were obtained from a clinical trial, in which 15 Gy stereotactic body radiation therapy was delivered to primary renal cell carcinomas and nephrectomy was performed 4 weeks later. In total, approximately 53 samples, comprising 25 or so tumors and some 27 peripheral blood samples, were subjected to TCR beta sequencing. Across all 53 samples, 4,016,671 unique CDR3 nucleotide sequences, encoding around 2.4 million unique CDR3 amino acid sequences, were identified.

Overall study results and their limits: Blood repertoire dynamics were not followed beyond 4 weeks after treatment. Because pretreatment tumor biopsies were not available, the baseline intratumoral presence of clonotypes could not be determined. Top tumor clonotypes rose in blood from baseline to 2 weeks post-radiation, then contracted by 4 weeks, suggesting transient expansion of tumor-resident clones. With a single-armed trial design, the study had no way to address how radiation dose or scheduling affects the TCR repertoire.

Reading the label with the study, this specimen's time point is: blood 2 weeks post-SBRT. In light of the paper, this sample's treatment or condition label describes: 15 Gy SBRT to primary tumor, nephrectomy 4 weeks later. To follow tumor-enriched clonotypes, peripheral blood was collected serially from radiation-treated patients at baseline and again at 2 weeks and 4 weeks after SBRT. Every patient's renal cell carcinoma showed clear cell pathology. Genomic DNA for TCR sequencing was prepared using the QIAamp DNA Blood Mini Kit (Qiagen). The analyses included just those samples that passed every quality control check.

Sequenced here: blood, sampled from a patient whose treatment included radiotherapy and nephrectomy. This TCR came from a man in his 60s with renal cell carcinoma. This chain is built from TRBV19 and TRBJ1-2; TRBD1 agrees with 8 junctional bases. The base sequence is TGTGCCAGTAGTAATCGACAGGGGTATAACTATGGCTACACCTTC. Its translation reads: CASSNRQGYNYGYTF.